These 3 T cell receptor beta chains were all obtained from the same sample, sequenced in a study of blood T cell repertoires in COVID-19. Using immunoSEQ multiplex PCR, the repertoire was profiled, and TCRdb retains in-frame clones only, with some absent. The sample carries about 130,000 clones, roughly 83% recorded once. The sequencing input was PBMCs or T cells enriched from blood (not recorded which). The source of these receptors is a man between 50 and 59 years old who had recovered from COVID-19.

This rearrangement joins TRBV10-3 to TRBJ2-3; 9 positions match TRBD2. Trimming cost V 7 bases and J 0 bases; bases outside gene matches: 5. CDR1 is ENHRY, CDR2 SYGVKD, per germline. The CDR3 length is 15 residues. CDR3 region: CAIKRGESSTDTQYF. CDR3 bases: TGTGCCATCAAGCGGGGGGAGTCTAGCACAGATACGCAGTATTTT.

The V gene is TRBV7-3, the J gene TRBJ2-5; D uncertain. The germline CDR1 and CDR2 sequences are SGHTA and FQGTGA. The germline V and J ends were trimmed by 1 base and 2 bases, with 5 bases remaining between them. The CDR3 contains 13 residues. The CDR3 reads CASSLNWQETQYF. The CDR3 DNA sequence: TGTGCCAGCAGCTTAAACTGGCAAGAGACCCAGTACTTC. The full variable domain, in which reference TRBV7-3 and TRBJ2-5 provide the parts outside the CDR3, is GAGVSQTPSNKVTEKGKYVELRCDPISGHTALYWYRQSLGQGPEFLIYFQGTGAADDSGLPNDRFFAVRPEGSVSTLKIQRTERGDSAVYLCASSLNWQETQYFGPGTRLLVL.

The CDR3 nucleotides are TGTGCCAGCCTCGTAGGACTAGCGGTTGCAGATACGCAGTATTTT. It encodes CASLVGLAVADTQYF. The chain links TRBV7-2 to TRBJ2-3; TRBD2 agrees at 10 bases. V shed 8 bases and J 4 bases; nucleotides not matched to a gene: 9. Germline V CDR1 and CDR2: SGHTA, FQGNSA. CDR3 length: 15 residues.